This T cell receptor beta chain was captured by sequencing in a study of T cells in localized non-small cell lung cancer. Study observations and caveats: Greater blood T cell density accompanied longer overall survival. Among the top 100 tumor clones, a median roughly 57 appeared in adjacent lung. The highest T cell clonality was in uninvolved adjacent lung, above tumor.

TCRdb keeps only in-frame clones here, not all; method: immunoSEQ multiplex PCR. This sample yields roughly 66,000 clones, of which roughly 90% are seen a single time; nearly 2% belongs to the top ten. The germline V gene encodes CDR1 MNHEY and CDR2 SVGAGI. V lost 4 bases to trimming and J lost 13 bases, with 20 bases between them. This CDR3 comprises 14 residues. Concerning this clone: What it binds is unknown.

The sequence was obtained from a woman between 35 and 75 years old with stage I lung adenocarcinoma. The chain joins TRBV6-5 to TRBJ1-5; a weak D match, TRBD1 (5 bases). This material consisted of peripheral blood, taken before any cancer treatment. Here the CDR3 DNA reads TGTGCCAGCAGTTTCTCGGGGGTTCTCTCGGTTCAGCATTTT. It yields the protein CASSFSGVLSVQHF.